The rows below give T cell receptor beta chains drawn from one sample of a study of radiotherapy plus CTLA-4 blockade in lung cancer. The assay was immunoSEQ multiplex PCR, and TCRdb's table has in-frame clones only and misses some. The sample yields around 45,000 clones, less than 85% seen once. Sequencing was performed on peripheral blood, taken from a patient treated with radiotherapy plus ipilimumab. The receptors derive from a human donor with non-small cell lung cancer who had stable disease on radiotherapy plus ipilimumab. CDR3s include the opening cysteine and the closing phenylalanine or tryptophan. The D gene is left open where the match is weak. The listing skips clone size in some rows; elsewhere it reads once, few, many or a size class.

>TRBV5-1|TRBJ2-3|few|TRBD1
CASSLAQGMTDTQYF
TGCGCCAGCAGCTTGGCACAGGGGATGACAGATACGCAGTATTTT
>TRBV5-1|TRBJ2-5|once|NA
CASSPQGGETQYF
TGCGCCAGCAGCCCCCAGGGAGGTGAGACCCAGTACTTC
>TRBV2|TRBJ1-5|NA|NA
CASRDANQPQHF
TGTGCCAGCCGGGACGCCAATCAGCCCCAGCATTTT
>TRBV18|TRBJ2-7|NA|NA
CASSPTETYEQYF
TGTGCCAGCTCACCGACAGAGACCTACGAGCAGTACTTC
>TRBV19|TRBJ1-2|NA|NA
CASSIVVLDGYTF
TGTGCCAGTAGTATAGTAGTATTGGATGGCTACACCTTC
>TRBV21-1|TRBJ1-4|NA|NA
CASSKGRAATNEKLFF
TGTGCCAGCAGCAAAGGAAGGGCAGCAACTAATGAAAAACTGTTTTTT
>TRBV6-4|TRBJ1-3|NA|NA
CASRPLEVLSGNTIYF
TGTGCCAGCAGACCCTTGGAGGTCCTCTCTGGAAACACCATATATTTT
>TRBV7-6|TRBJ2-2|NA|TRBD2
CASSNSGGRTGELFF
TGTGCCAGCAGCAATTCGGGGGGACGGACCGGGGAGCTGTTTTTT
>TRBV5-1|TRBJ1-1|NA|TRBD1
CASSFRQGTEAFF
TGCGCCAGCAGCTTCAGACAGGGGACTGAAGCTTTCTTT
>TRBV5-6|TRBJ2-5|once|TRBD2
CASSSGAGGQETQYF
TGTGCCAGCAGCTCGGGAGCGGGGGGCCAGGAGACCCAGTACTTC
>TRBV5-1|TRBJ1-1|NA|NA
CASSFWNEDTEAFF
TGCGCCAGCAGCTTCTGGAATGAGGACACTGAAGCTTTCTTT
>TRBV30|TRBJ2-7|NA|NA
CAWSRSTYEQYF
TGTGCCTGGAGCAGGTCTACCTACGAGCAGTACTTC
>TRBV7-7|TRBJ2-1|once|NA
CASSFYGAYNEQFF
TGTGCCAGCAGCTTTTACGGGGCATACAATGAGCAGTTCTTC
>TRBV5-6|TRBJ1-3|NA|NA
CASSLEQPGNTIYF
TGTGCCAGCAGCTTGGAACAGCCGGGAAACACCATATATTTT
>TRBV27|TRBJ2-2|NA|TRBD2
CASSLRGGTGELFF
TGTGCCAGCAGTTTACGGGGGGGCACCGGGGAGCTGTTTTTT
>TRBV6-5|TRBJ1-2|NA|TRBD1
CASSPHRGGYTF
TGTGCCAGCAGTCCTCACAGGGGCGGCTACACCTTC
>TRBV19|TRBJ2-3|NA|TRBD2
CASSPPGGIDTQYF
TGTGCCAGTAGTCCCCCGGGGGGTATAGATACGCAGTATTTT
>TRBV7-9|TRBJ1-3|few|TRBD1
CASSPPGTGENF
TGTGCCAGCAGCCCGCCCGGGACAGGGGAAAATTTT
>TRBV11-2|TRBJ1-1|NA|NA
CASSLLPGVNTEAFF
TGTGCCAGCAGCTTACTCCCGGGGGTGAACACTGAAGCTTTCTTT
>TRBV10-3|TRBJ2-2|once|NA
CAISESRQNTGELFF
TGTGCCATCAGTGAGTCGCGGCAGAACACCGGGGAGCTGTTTTTT
>TRBV5-4|TRBJ2-5|NA|TRBD2
CASSLAGAGGPRQYQETQYF
TGTGCCAGCAGCTTGGCCGGAGCGGGGGGGCCCAGGCAGTACCAAGAGACCCAGTACTTC
>TRBV5-1|TRBJ2-1|NA|TRBD1
CASSPGQNNEQFF
TGCGCCAGCAGCCCGGGACAGAACAATGAGCAGTTCTTC
>TRBV9|TRBJ2-2|NA|TRBD1
CASTQGAQNTGELFF
TGTGCCAGCACCCAGGGGGCGCAGAACACCGGGGAGCTGTTTTTT
>TRBV5-4|TRBJ1-1|once|NA
CASDLAIGTEAFF
TGTGCCAGCGACCTGGCAATTGGCACTGAAGCTTTCTTT
>TRBV28|TRBJ1-2|NA|NA
CASRVRQPISGYGYTF
TGTGCCAGCAGAGTCAGACAGCCCATCTCTGGTTATGGCTACACCTTC
>TRBV6-5|TRBJ2-2|NA|NA
CASSYSEGAGELFF
TGTGCCAGCAGTTACTCGGAAGGGGCCGGGGAGCTGTTTTTT
>TRBV12-2|TRBJ1-6|NA|NA
CASRLRSAGSIGPTSYNSPLHF
TGTGCAAGTCGCTTAAGGTCGGCAGGGTCGATAGGACCTACCTCCTATAATTCACCCCTCCACTTT
>TRBV4-1|TRBJ1-2|NA|NA
CASSLRQDGGYTF
TGCGCCAGCAGTTTACGGCAGGACGGAGGCTACACCTTC
>TRBV15|TRBJ1-4|few|NA
CATSRDGTEKLFF
TGTGCCACCAGCAGAGATGGAACGGAAAAACTGTTTTTT
>TRBV12-5|TRBJ1-1|NA|TRBD1
CASGLLTGANQAFF
TGTGCTAGTGGTTTGTTGACAGGGGCTAATCAAGCTTTCTTT
>TRBV4-1|TRBJ2-7|NA|NA
CASSQEERGSSYEQYF
TGCGCCAGCAGCCAAGAGGAGAGGGGGAGCTCCTACGAGCAGTACTTC
>TRBV27|TRBJ2-1|NA|TRBD1
CASRTGANEQFF
TGTGCCAGCAGGACAGGGGCCAATGAGCAGTTCTTC
>TRBV7-2|TRBJ2-7|NA|TRBD1
CASSLSGQGVPAYF
TGTGCCAGCAGCTTATCGGGACAGGGAGTCCCCGCGTACTTC
>TRBV5-4|TRBJ1-2|NA|TRBD1
CASSLGGTDSYGYTF
TGTGCCAGCAGCTTGGGGGGGACAGACTCCTATGGCTACACCTTC
>TRBV5-4|TRBJ2-1|NA|NA
CASSSEWMGKQFF
TGTGCCAGCAGCTCGGAATGGATGGGGAAGCAGTTCTTC
>TRBV5-1|TRBJ1-2|few|TRBD1
CASSLGQGGGGNYGYTF
TGCGCCAGCAGCTTGGGACAGGGAGGAGGAGGCAACTATGGCTACACCTTC
>TRBV5-6|TRBJ1-1|few|NA
CASSLGGRRTEAFF
TGTGCCAGCAGCTTGGGGGGGAGACGAACTGAAGCTTTCTTT
>TRBV19|TRBJ2-1|NA|TRBD1
CASSITPGTGPPYNEQFF
TGTGCCAGTAGTATTACCCCCGGGACAGGGCCCCCCTACAATGAGCAGTTCTTC
>TRBV5-1|TRBJ1-5|NA|TRBD1
CASSPGQVNQPQHF
TGCGCCAGCAGCCCTGGACAGGTCAATCAGCCCCAGCATTTT
>TRBV12-5|TRBJ1-1|NA|TRBD1
CASGLLTGSNQAFF
TGTGCTAGTGGTTTGTTGACAGGGTCTAATCAAGCTTTCTTT
>TRBV28|TRBJ1-5|NA|NA
CASSFRGGGYNQPQHF
TGTGCCAGCAGTTTCAGAGGGGGAGGGTACAATCAGCCCCAGCATTTT
>TRBV19|TRBJ1-1|NA|NA
CASTRTAIMNTEAFF
TGTGCCAGTACGCGGACAGCGATTATGAACACTGAAGCTTTCTTT
>TRBV5-4|TRBJ1-1|NA|NA
CASSFPQGNTEAFF
TGTGCCAGCAGCTTCCCTCAGGGGAACACTGAAGCTTTCTTT
>TRBV5-1|TRBJ2-3|NA|NA
CASSLAEAGWGTDTQYF
TGCGCCAGCAGCTTGGCTGAGGCGGGATGGGGCACAGATACGCAGTATTTT
>TRBV29-1|TRBJ1-4|NA|NA
CSVGGEGHNEKLFF
TGCAGCGTAGGTGGCGAGGGTCATAATGAAAAACTGTTTTTT
>TRBV5-1|TRBJ2-3|NA|NA
CASSLGGLSDTQYF
TGCGCCAGCAGCTTGGGAGGGCTTTCAGATACGCAGTATTTT
>TRBV19|TRBJ2-3|NA|TRBD2
CASTNGAGGSDTQYF
TGTGCCAGTACCAATGGAGCGGGGGGCTCGGATACGCAGTATTTT
>TRBV6-6|TRBJ1-1|NA|NA
CASSPRDGNTEAFF
TGTGCCAGCAGTCCCCGGGACGGGAACACTGAAGCTTTCTTT
>TRBV18|TRBJ1-6|NA|NA
CASSPPGLSPLHF
TGTGCCAGCTCACCACCAGGCCTTTCACCCCTCCACTTT
>TRBV11-2|TRBJ1-1|NA|NA
CASSPRRTANTEAFF
TGTGCCAGCAGCCCCCGTCGGACAGCTAACACTGAAGCTTTCTTT
>TRBV30|TRBJ1-2|NA|NA
CAWSVLLGGGYTF
TGTGCCTGGAGTGTACTCCTGGGGGGAGGCTACACCTTC
>TRBV5-6|TRBJ2-3|once|TRBD1
CASSLAVRDRVTDTQYF
TGTGCCAGCAGCTTGGCGGTCCGGGACAGGGTCACAGATACGCAGTATTTT
>TRBV7-9|TRBJ1-1|once|NA
CASSLEDEKAFF
TGTGCCAGCAGCTTAGAGGACGAAAAAGCTTTCTTT
>TRBV19|TRBJ2-2|NA|NA
CASSIFSGGMGYTGELFF
TGTGCCAGTAGTATATTTTCCGGGGGAATGGGGTACACCGGGGAGCTGTTTTTT
>TRBV27|TRBJ2-5|NA|NA
CASSLMGGQETQYF
TGTGCCAGCAGTTTGATGGGGGGGCAGGAGACCCAGTACTTC
>TRBV11-2|TRBJ2-1|NA|TRBD2
CASSLIPQGGSGGYNEQFF
TGTGCCAGCAGCCTTATCCCCCAGGGGGGTAGCGGGGGTTACAATGAGCAGTTCTTC
>TRBV5-1|TRBJ2-1|NA|TRBD2
CASSLQGLAYNEQFF
TGCGCCAGCAGCTTGCAAGGACTAGCGTACAATGAGCAGTTCTTC